This T cell receptor (beta chain) was sequenced during a study of T-cell reconstitution after alpha-beta-depleted transplantation in children (dated by TCRdb to the mid-2010s). Regarding the research as a whole: Using TCR repertoire profiling, the study followed T-cell immune reconstitution in a quantitative way in children after TCRalphabeta/CD19-depleted allogeneic hematopoietic cell transplantation.

As regards this clonotype: What antigen it recognizes has not been identified. Relative to the germline gene, one junction end is altered; a read error may explain this.

Library creation used PCR. The sequencing machine was an Illumina HiSeq 2500. TCR libraries were prepared with molecular barcoding, using unique molecular identifiers to normalize TCRbeta repertoire quantification. Using fastp trimming at Q25 and MiXCR clonotype assembly, TCRdb reanalyzed the public sequencing data and kept in-frame beta chains. Each entry merges the rows of one CDR3 protein and shows their most common DNA and genes. The table for this sample lists 380,000 or so distinct CDR3 sequences; roughly 15% of them were counted only once. The top ten clones comprise about 4% of the sample. From cysteine to phenylalanine, the CDR3 is 16 amino acids long. The kept DNA is CDR3 alone, 48 bases in frame from the first base. Sequences KGHSH (CDR1) and LQKENI (CDR2) are obtained from the germline V gene.

The receptor chain draws on TRBV18 and TRBJ2-2; the D gene is perhaps TRBD2, from 6 matching bases. Here the sequenced sample was PBMCs, taken from the stem cell graft. The source is a human donor who donated a stem cell graft to a child with Fanconi anemia. The DNA sequence is given as TGTGCCAGCTCACTTCAGGTTTCCGCGAACACCGGGGAGGTGTTTTTT. The encoded protein is CASSLQVSANTGEVFF.